The entry that follows covers one TCR beta chain sequence. What it binds is not known. This sample was included in a study of vaccination and CD4 T cells after COVID-19. Sequencing of the DNA from cultured CD4+ T cells was carried out with the Oncomine TCR Beta short-read assay. TCRdb re-derived calls from the PCR reads in MiXCR, one entry per CDR3 protein. Here the sample spans 12,000 to 15,000 distinct CDR3 sequences, about 50% being singletons. Described treatment: roughly 10-day PBMC culture with coronavirus spike peptide pools or control peptides (ViraFEST assay). This CDR3 spans 15 amino acids. Germline loops: CDR1 MGHDK, CDR2 SYGVNS. The trim removed 5 bases at V and 1 base at J, leaving 7 bases unmatched.

The source of this sequence is a human donor who had recovered from COVID-19. This sequence joins TRBV25-1 and TRBJ2-7, with 8 bases identical to TRBD1. Sequencing input: CD4+ T cells from blood, cultured in vitro. CDR3 nucleotides: TGTGCCAGCAGTCCCGCCAACAGGGGGTCCTACGAGCAGTACTTC. Translating gives CASSPANRGSYEQYF.